The clone carrying this T cell receptor (beta chain) was seen a handful of times. These data originate in a study of T cells after yellow fever vaccination. Study-wide background: Preparation of fractions with low cell numbers was performed using SMART-Seq v4 Ultra Low Input.

The CDR3 is 16 residues long. The V gene lost 1 base and the J gene lost 2 bases, with 12 bases spanning the gap. The germline V gene has CDR1 LNHNV and CDR2 YYDKDF (reference sequence). Using its own MiXCR run on the 5' RACE reads, TCRdb lists one record per CDR3 protein. The sample has some 350,000 distinct CDR3 sequences; approximately 4% are singletons. The chain carries TRBV15 and TRBJ1-5; no definite D call. Sequenced here: PBMCs, sampled 5 days after the yellow fever booster vaccination. The TCR was taken from a man aged 18 to 30 who received the YFV17D yellow fever vaccine. The CDR3 sequence is CATSRGGLEGNQPQHF. The CDR3 DNA follows: TGTGCCACCAGCAGAGGAGGGTTGGAGGGCAATCAGCCCCAGCATTTT.